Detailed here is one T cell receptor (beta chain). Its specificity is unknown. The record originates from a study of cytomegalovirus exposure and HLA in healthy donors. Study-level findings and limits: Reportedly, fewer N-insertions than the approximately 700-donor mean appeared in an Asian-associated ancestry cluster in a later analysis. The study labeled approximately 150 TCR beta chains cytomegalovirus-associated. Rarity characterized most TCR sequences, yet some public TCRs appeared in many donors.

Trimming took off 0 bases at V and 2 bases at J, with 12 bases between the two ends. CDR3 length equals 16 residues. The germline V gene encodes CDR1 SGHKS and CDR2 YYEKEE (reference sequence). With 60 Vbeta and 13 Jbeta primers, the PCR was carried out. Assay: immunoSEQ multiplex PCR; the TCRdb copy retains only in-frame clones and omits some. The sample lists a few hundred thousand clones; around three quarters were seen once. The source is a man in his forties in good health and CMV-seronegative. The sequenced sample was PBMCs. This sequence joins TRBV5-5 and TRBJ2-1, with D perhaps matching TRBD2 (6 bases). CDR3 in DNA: TGTGCCAGCAGCTTGGCCGGGACTCCTACCTACAATGAGCAGTTCTTC. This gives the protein CASSLAGTPTYNEQFF.